This TCR beta chain was profiled in a study of Ad26.COV2.S vaccination and SARS-CoV-2 variants. About the study: The trial was COV1001 and the donor's arm was Ad26.COV2.S.

The treatment is: 19 received Ad26.COV2.S at low or high dose, single or two shots; 5 received placebo; per-sample allocation not given. Sampling occurred on day 63 after the first vaccine or placebo injection. Trimming at V came to 6 bases and at J to 1 base, leaving 11 bases not matched to a gene. CDR3 size: 16 residues. Germline V gene data show CDR1 as SGHAT and CDR2 as FQNNGV. Method: immunoSEQ multiplex PCR; TCRdb's copy keeps in-frame clones and lacks some. The data contain around 300,000 clones, under 90% of them singletons. The sample was peripheral blood, taken in a trial of Ad26.COV2.S vaccine versus placebo. The chain uses TRBV11-2 and TRBJ1-1; 7 bases fit TRBD1. This clonotype originated in a person between 18 and 65 years old who received the Ad26.COV2.S COVID-19 vaccine or a placebo. CDR3 in DNA: TGTGCCAGCAGGCGAGAGGGAGGGGGCAGGAACACTGAAGCTTTCTTT. Amino acid sequence: CASRREGGGRNTEAFF.